This T cell receptor (beta chain) emerged from a study of cytomegalovirus exposure and HLA in healthy donors. Study conclusions and caveats: Specificity of three CMV-associated chains for CMV antigens was verified in vitro.

About this clone itself: Its antigen remains unidentified.

Germline CDR1 reads MDHEN; CDR2 reads SYDVKM. The J segment lost 6 bases and the V segment lost 5 bases, leaving 9 bases of the junction unmatched. The CDR3 extends over 14 amino acids. Here immunoSEQ multiplex PCR was the method, and the copy in TCRdb shows in-frame clones only, minus some. The repertoire consists of about 150,000 clones, with approximately 86% occurring once and the leading ten covering 20% to 25%. V gene TRBV28 combines with J gene TRBJ1-1; 7 nucleotides agree with TRBD1. This clonotype was sampled from a man between 18 and 35 years old in good health and CMV-seropositive. The sequenced sample was PBMCs. In DNA, the CDR3 is TGTGCCAGCAGTCCACAGGGGCCATTCGCTGAAGCTTTCTTT. Its translation is CASSPQGPFAEAFF.